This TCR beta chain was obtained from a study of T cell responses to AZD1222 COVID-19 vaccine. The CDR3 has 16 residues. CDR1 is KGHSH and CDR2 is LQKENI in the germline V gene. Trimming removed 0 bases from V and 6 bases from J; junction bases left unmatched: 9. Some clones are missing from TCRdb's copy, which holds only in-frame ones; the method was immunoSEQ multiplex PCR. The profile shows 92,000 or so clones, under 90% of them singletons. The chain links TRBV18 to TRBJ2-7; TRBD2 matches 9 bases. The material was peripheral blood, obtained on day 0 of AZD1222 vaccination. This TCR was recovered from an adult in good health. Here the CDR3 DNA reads TGTGCCAGCTCACCACCTGCAGTTCTAGCGGGAACCGAGCAGTACTTC. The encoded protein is CASSPPAVLAGTEQYF. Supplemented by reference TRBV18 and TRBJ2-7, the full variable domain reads NAGVMQNPRHLVRRRGQEARLRCSPMKGHSHVYWYRQLPEEGLKFMVYLQKENIIDESGMPKERFSAEFPKEGPSILRIQQVVRGDSAAYFCASSPPAVLAGTEQYFGPGTRLTVT.